Presented here are 10 T cell receptor beta chains from one specimen sequenced in a study of cytomegalovirus exposure and HLA in healthy donors (dated by TCRdb to about 2017). The library was obtained by the immunoSEQ multiplex PCR assay. What TCRdb holds here is the immuneACCESS table cut down to in-frame rearrangements. Part of the clones is not present; checked against another copy, under half of the missing clones reflect an unresolved V gene, and the others are unexplained. The sample records under 300,000 clones, approximately 83% of which are singletons. The ten largest clones represent roughly 0.99% of the sample. Source material: PBMCs. The receptors stem from a woman between 18 and 29 years old in good health and CMV-seronegative.

The chain is built from TRBV9 and TRBJ2-1, with TRBD2 matching over 16 bases. The CDR3 is made up of 16 amino acids. Germline CDR1 and CDR2: SGDLS and YYNGEE. J gave up 6 bases and V 3 bases, and 3 bases lay outside the gene matches. The CDR3 DNA is TGTGCCAGCAGCGAGGGACTAGCGGGGGGGACCAATGAGCAGTTCTTC. Its translation is CASSEGLAGGTNEQFF.

The chain recombines TRBV11-3 with TRBJ1-1, with D possibly matching TRBD1 (6 bases). The CDR3 is 13 residues long. CDR1 is SGHNT and CDR2 is YENEEA in the germline V gene. Trimming removed 5 bases at V and 5 bases at J, with 12 bases between. The CDR3 sequence is CASSPGVYTEAFF. The CDR3 DNA reads TGTGCCAGCAGCCCAGGGGTATATACTGAAGCTTTCTTT.

The chain joins TRBV28 to TRBJ1-2; D unclear. The CDR3 consists of 14 residues. Germline lookup yields CDR1 MDHEN and CDR2 SYDVKM. Deletions cut 3 bases from V and 8 bases from J, with 16 bases between. The CDR3 DNA reads TGTGCCAGCAGTTTCGGGGAAGGGCCGGCGGGCTACACCTTC. It is translated as CASSFGEGPAGYTF.

The genes are TRBV2 and TRBJ1-1, with 8 bases fitting TRBD1. The ends lost 8 bases at V and 3 bases at J; junction bases unmatched: 14. The CDR3 length is 16 residues. CDR1 SNHLY and CDR2 FYNNEI come from the germline V gene. Here the CDR3 reads CASGPGQGVFDTEAFF. The CDR3 coding sequence is TGTGCCAGCGGCCCAGGACAGGGTGTTTTTGACACTGAAGCTTTCTTT.

This chain links TRBV4-1 with TRBJ2-3; 10 nucleotides align to TRBD2. The V and J ends lost 3 bases and 3 bases, in that order; junction bases with no gene match: 3. There are 15 residues in the CDR3. In germline, CDR1 is MGHRA, CDR2 YSYEKL. The CDR3 coding sequence is TGCGCCAGCAGCCAGTATAGCGGGAGGACAGATACGCAGTATTTT. Translating gives CASSQYSGRTDTQYF.

The V gene is TRBV27, the J gene TRBJ1-5; unclear D gene. From germline, CDR1 is MNHEY and CDR2 SMNVEV (reference sequence). The V and J ends lost 5 bases and 4 bases respectively, with 9 bases between them. The CDR3 is made up of 13 amino acids. DNA for the CDR3: TGTGCCAGCAGTAACTACGAAAATCAGCCCCAGCATTTT. This encodes CASSNYENQPQHF.

The rearrangement joins TRBV7-9 to TRBJ2-7; 10 bases agree with TRBD2. This CDR3 has 14 residues. Looked up from germline, CDR1 is SEHNR and CDR2 is FQNEAQ (reference sequence). V dropped 5 bases and J dropped 7; count of bases not matched to a gene: 8. CDR3 amino acids: CASSHLAGADEQYF. The CDR3 region has the DNA TGTGCCAGCAGCCACCTAGCGGGGGCCGATGAGCAGTACTTC. Drawing the rest from reference TRBV7-9 and TRBJ2-7, the complete variable domain is DTGVSQNPRHKITKRGQNVTFRCDPISEHNRLYWYRQTLGQGPEFLTYFQNEAQLEKSRLLSDRFSAERPKGSFSTLEIQRTEQGDSAMYLCASSHLAGADEQYFGPGTRLTVT.

The CDR3 protein is CASSDLLGLATGELFF. In nucleotides, the CDR3 is TGTGCCAGCAGCGACCTCCTGGGACTAGCTACCGGGGAGCTGTTTTTT. This chain connects TRBV2 to TRBJ2-2; 9 positions agree with TRBD2. The CDR3 runs 16 residues. V dropped 6 bases and J dropped 5; count of bases not matched to a gene: 10. Looked up from germline, CDR1 is SNHLY and CDR2 is FYNNEI.

The chain is built from TRBV2 and TRBJ2-7; no clear D gene. The germline V and J ends were trimmed by 2 bases and 5 bases, with 13 bases remaining between them. In germline, CDR1 is SNHLY, CDR2 FYNNEI. This CDR3 comprises 14 residues. The CDR3 loop reads CASSEYRVGNEQYF. CDR3 sequence (DNA): TGTGCCAGCAGTGAATATCGGGTTGGCAACGAGCAGTACTTC.

V gene TRBV7-9 combines with J gene TRBJ1-2, with 7 bases aligning to TRBD1. Germline loops: CDR1 SEHNR, CDR2 FQNEAQ (reference sequence). V lost 2 bases and J lost 2; bases outside the gene matches: 14. The CDR3 loop spans 18 amino acids. CDR3 amino acids: CASSLLRTGGRGNYGYTF. DNA of the CDR3: TGTGCCAGCAGCTTATTAAGGACAGGAGGGCGAGGAAACTATGGCTACACCTTC. The variable domain in full, completed from reference TRBV7-9 and TRBJ1-2, reads DTGVSQNPRHKITKRGQNVTFRCDPISEHNRLYWYRQTLGQGPEFLTYFQNEAQLEKSRLLSDRFSAERPKGSFSTLEIQRTEQGDSAMYLCASSLLRTGGRGNYGYTFGSGTRLTVV.